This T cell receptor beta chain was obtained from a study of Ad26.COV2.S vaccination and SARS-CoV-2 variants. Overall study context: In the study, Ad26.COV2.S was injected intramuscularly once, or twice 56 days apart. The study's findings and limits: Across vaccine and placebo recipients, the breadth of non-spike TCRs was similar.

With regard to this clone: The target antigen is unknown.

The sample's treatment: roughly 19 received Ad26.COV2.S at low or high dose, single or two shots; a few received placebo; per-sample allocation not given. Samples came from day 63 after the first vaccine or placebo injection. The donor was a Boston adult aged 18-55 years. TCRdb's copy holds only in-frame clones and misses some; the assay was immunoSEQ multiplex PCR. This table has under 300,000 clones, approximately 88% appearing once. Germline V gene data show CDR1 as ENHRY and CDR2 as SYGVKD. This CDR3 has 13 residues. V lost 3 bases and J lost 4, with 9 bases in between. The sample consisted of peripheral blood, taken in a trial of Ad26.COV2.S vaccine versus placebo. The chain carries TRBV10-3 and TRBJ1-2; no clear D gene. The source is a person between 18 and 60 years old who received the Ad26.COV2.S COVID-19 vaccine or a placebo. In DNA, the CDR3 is TGTGCCATCAGTGAAATGGACGGCTATGGCTACACCTTC. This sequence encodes CAISEMDGYGYTF.